The 17 T cell receptor beta chains given below trace back to one sample, sequenced in a study of Graves' ophthalmopathy and Graves' hyperthyroidism. RNA transcripts were the template, and TCR beta CDR3 regions were amplified from them. Following a first-round RT-PCR that used HTBI primers, a second-round multiplex PCR was carried out. TCRdb reprocessed the multiplex PCR reads via MiXCR and lists one record per CDR3 protein. The table includes 900,000 to 1,200,000 distinct CDR3 sequences, about two fifths detected once. Sequencing was performed on peripheral blood or thyroid tissue (not recorded which). The receptor set was obtained from an adult man with Graves' hyperthyroidism.

The gene calls are TRBV9 and TRBJ2-5; D possibly corresponds to TRBD1 (6 bases). Germline CDR1 and CDR2: SGDLS and YYNGEE. V was pared by 0 bases and J by 2 bases, with 14 bases between. CDR3 size: 16 residues. The CDR3 DNA reads TGTGCCAGCAGCGTAGTCATTACCAGGGGACAAGAGACCCAGTACTTC. Its translation is CASSVVITRGQETQYF. Full variable domain (rest looked up from reference TRBV9 and TRBJ2-5): DSGVTQTPKHLITATGQRVTLRCSPRSGDLSVYWYQQSLDQGLQFLIQYYNGEERAKGNILERFSAQQFPDLHSELNLSSLELGDSALYFCASSVVITRGQETQYFGPGTRLLVL.

This clonotype was seen at least ten times. The chain has TRBV11-2 and TRBJ1-6, with D maybe TRBD1 (5 bases). CDR3 length: 14 amino acids. CDR1 SGHAT and CDR2 FQNNGV come from the germline V gene. V was trimmed by 6 bases and J by 5 bases, leaving 11 bases between them. In DNA form, the CDR3 reads TGTGCCAGCAGAGACCAGGGAGATAATTCACCCCTCCACTTT. Its protein product is CASRDQGDNSPLHF.

This clonotype was observed many times. The chain recombines TRBV19 with TRBJ2-5, with 7 bases aligning to TRBD1. The CDR3 runs to 17 residues. Unmatched junction bases numbered 20, after V lost 6 bases and J lost 7 bases. The germline V gene encodes CDR1 LNHDA and CDR2 SQIVND (reference sequence). The CDR3 reads CASSLTRTGDTWATQYF. The CDR3, as DNA: TGTGCCAGTAGCCTGACGAGGACAGGCGACACTTGGGCGACCCAGTACTTC.

This clonotype occurred a few times. The J gene is TRBJ1-2, the V gene TRBV28; no reliable D call. Deletions cut 3 bases from V and 4 bases from J, with 6 bases between. This CDR3 is 12 amino acids long. The V gene's germline CDR1 is MDHEN and CDR2 SYDVKM. The CDR3 region has the DNA TGTGCCAGCAGTTTGCCATCCTATGGCTACACCTTC. The encoded protein is CASSLPSYGYTF.

The chain recombines TRBV10-3 with TRBJ1-1; a weak D match, TRBD1 (5 bases). V lost 8 bases and J 4 bases, leaving 17 bases between the germline ends. CDR3 length: 14 amino acids. Germline lookup yields CDR1 ENHRY and CDR2 SYGVKD. CDR3 loop: CAIQGYLPTTEAFF. The CDR3 DNA reads as TGTGCCATCCAGGGATATCTCCCTACCACTGAAGCTTTCTTT.

On this clonotype itself: It may be a read error: a sequence one base away is much more abundant. The chain has TRBV7-3 and TRBJ1-6; D call uncertain. Per germline, CDR1 SGHTA and CDR2 FQGTGA. This CDR3 comprises 16 residues. The CDR3 loop reads CTSSLREFAYNSPLHF. The CDR3 DNA reads as TGTACCAGCAGCTTAAGGGAATTTGCCTATAATTCACCCCTCCACTTT.

In this sample, this clonotype turned up many times. The DNA for the CDR3 is TGTGCCAGTAGTGGACTCCCCGCCAGTGAAAAACTGTTTTTT. Amino acid sequence: CASSGLPASEKLFF. The chain couples TRBV19 to TRBJ1-4; D uncertain. The CDR3 sequence is 14 residues long. The ends were cut back, 5 bases at V and 7 bases at J, with 14 bases in the middle. In germline, CDR1 is LNHDA, CDR2 SQIVND (reference sequence).

The chain uses TRBV9 and TRBJ1-3; 10 bases fit TRBD1. The germline V gene encodes CDR1 SGDLS and CDR2 YYNGEE. V lost 4 bases, J lost 7 bases, and 5 bases stayed unmatched. The CDR3 runs to 14 residues. The CDR3 DNA is TGTGCCAGCAGCATGCTGACAGGGGGCAACACCATATATTTT. It is translated as CASSMLTGGNTIYF. Filled out from reference TRBV9 and TRBJ1-3, the complete variable domain reads DSGVTQTPKHLITATGQRVTLRCSPRSGDLSVYWYQQSLDQGLQFLIQYYNGEERAKGNILERFSAQQFPDLHSELNLSSLELGDSALYFCASSMLTGGNTIYFGEGSWLTVV.

This clonotype was seen repeatedly, ten times or more. The gene calls are TRBV11-2 and TRBJ1-1; D is undetermined. This CDR3 has 12 residues. The V end was cut by 6 bases, the J end by 4 bases, with 9 bases between. CDR1 is SGHAT, CDR2 FQNNGV, per germline. CDR3 in DNA: TGTGCCAGCAGGACGGAGTTCACTGAAGCTTTCTTT. Encoded protein: CASRTEFTEAFF. Drawing the rest from reference TRBV11-2 and TRBJ1-1, the complete variable domain is EAGVAQSPRYKIIEKRQSVAFWCNPISGHATLYWYQQILGQGPKLLIQFQNNGVVDDSQLPKDRFSAERLKGVDSTLKIQPAKLEDSAVYLCASRTEFTEAFFGQGTRLTVV.

This clonotype was seen only a few times. The CDR3, as DNA: TGTGCCAGCAGCCACGGACATACACGGCCCCAGCATTTT. This sequence encodes CASSHGHTRPQHF. The chain has TRBV3-1 and TRBJ1-5; D may be TRBD1 (5 bases). Germline V gives CDR1 LGHDT, CDR2 YNNKEL (reference sequence). CDR3 length: 13 residues. Between the trimmed V and J ends, which lost 3 bases and 9 bases, there was a span of 12 bases.

This clonotype was detected many times. The chain recombines TRBV10-3 with TRBJ2-6, with TRBD1 identical over 11 bases. J lost 0 bases, V lost 2 bases, and 9 bases had no gene match. Germline V gene sequence: CDR1 ENHRY, CDR2 SYGVKD. This CDR3 spans 20 amino acids. This CDR3 reads CAISERRTGGDLSGANVLTF. The DNA for the CDR3 is TGTGCCATCAGTGAGCGCCGGACAGGGGGCGATCTCTCTGGGGCCAACGTCCTGACTTTC.

This sequence joins TRBV18 and TRBJ1-3, with D unresolved. The CDR3 is made up of 14 amino acids. Trimming removed 4 bases from V and 3 bases from J, with 10 bases in between. In germline, CDR1 is KGHSH, CDR2 LQKENI. The CDR3 nucleotides read TGTGCCAGCTCACGCCTCGGCGTTGGAAACACCATATATTTT. Translated, it gives CASSRLGVGNTIYF. The complete variable domain, with remaining parts taken from reference TRBV18 and TRBJ1-3, reads NAGVMQNPRHLVRRRGQEARLRCSPMKGHSHVYWYRQLPEEGLKFMVYLQKENIIDESGMPKERFSAEFPKEGPSILRIQQVVRGDSAAYFCASSRLGVGNTIYFGEGSWLTVV.

The table lists this clonotype with many counts. Here the CDR3 DNA reads TGTGCCAGCAGTTACGGGGGTATCGGTTTCTTT. Translation: CASSYGGIGFF. The chain has TRBV6-6 and TRBJ1-1, with a weak D call TRBD1 (5 bases). The V gene's germline CDR1 is MNHNY and CDR2 SVGAGI (reference sequence). This CDR3 comprises 11 residues. V lost 2 bases, J lost 13 bases, and 11 bases lay in between.

This clonotype was seen repeatedly, ten times or more. V usage is TRBV2 and J usage is TRBJ2-7; 8 bases line up with TRBD1. V dropped 3 bases and J dropped 7; count of bases not matched to a gene: 11. CDR1 is SNHLY, CDR2 FYNNEI, per germline. This CDR3 is 15 amino acids long. DNA for the CDR3: TGTGCCAGCAGTGACGTACCAGGGGGCAAGAGGGAGCAGTACTTC. This codes for CASSDVPGGKREQYF. The whole variable domain, filled in from reference TRBV2 and TRBJ2-7, reads EPEVTQTPSHQVTQMGQEVILRCVPISNHLYFYWYRQILGQKVEFLVSFYNNEISEKSEIFDDQFSVERPDGSNFTLKIRSTKLEDSAMYFCASSDVPGGKREQYFGPGTRLTVT.

This clonotype has only one observation. The chain recombines TRBV7-6 with TRBJ2-5; D possibly uses TRBD1 or TRBD2 (5 bases each). Deletions cut 4 bases from V and 5 bases from J, with 17 bases between. The CDR3 contains 15 residues. Germline V gene sequence: CDR1 SGHVS, CDR2 FNYEAQ. Here the CDR3 DNA reads TGTGCCAGCAGCTATTATGGGGGAGAAGGGGAGACCCAGTACTTC. This codes for CASSYYGGEGETQYF.

This clonotype came up a few times. The chain recombines TRBV6-6 with TRBJ2-5; 9 bases match TRBD1. V was clipped by 5 bases and J by 2 bases; unmatched bases: 6. This CDR3 is built from 15 residues. Germline V gene lookup returns CDR1 MNHNY and CDR2 SVGAGI (reference sequence). This CDR3 is CASSKPGQGQETQYF. CDR3 coding DNA: TGTGCCAGCAGTAAGCCGGGACAGGGTCAAGAGACCCAGTACTTC.

The sample holds many counts of this clonotype. This chain uses TRBV6-5 with TRBJ1-1; perhaps TRBD1 as D (6 bases). CDR3 length: 12 amino acids. V lost 5 bases, J lost 9 bases, and 13 bases lay in between. Germline V lookup: CDR1 MNHEY, CDR2 SVGAGI. Here the CDR3 reads CASSLRTAKAFF. The CDR3 DNA follows: TGTGCCAGCAGTCTACGGACAGCAAAAGCTTTCTTT.